This T cell receptor beta chain originates from a study of immune evolution from preneoplasia to lung adenocarcinoma (dated by TCRdb to about 2021). For the wider study: The study combined immune gene expression, TCR sequencing and multiplex immunofluorescence to profile immune contexture across lung adenocarcinoma precursors and invasive adenocarcinoma. The sample size depended on which specimens were available, not on a prior power calculation. The study reported that under 110 samples were used for TCR sequencing. TCR sequencing data were obtained from 51 patients. The overall cohort comprised roughly 52 patients with pulmonary nodules who underwent surgical resection. Whole exome sequencing and methylation data from the same cohort of nodules were integrated with the immune data. Class I HLA alleles were inferred from exome data with POLYSOLVER, and allele-specific HLA loss was detected with LOHHLA. Resected precursor lesions (AAH, AIS, MIA) and invasive adenocarcinomas were compared against paired morphologically normal lung tissue. The full study reports these points: Because all patients were from Japan and China, applicability to Western populations was uncertain. Normal lung showed the highest clonality, whereas later-stage lesions appeared to have higher T cell density and diversity but lower clonality. Findings were based on association rather than direct causation; larger cohorts with long-term follow-up and longitudinal biopsies were deemed needed. Normal lung had the highest top T cell clone frequencies, and these frequencies appeared to fall progressively from AAH through AIS, MIA and invasive adenocarcinoma.

The CDR3 covers 15 residues, taking in both the cysteine and the phenylalanine. Of the read, only the CDR3 DNA is kept; its 45 bases are in frame from base 1. From the germline V gene, CDR1 is SGHRS and CDR2 is YFSETQ. V is reduced by 1 base and J by 4 bases, leaving a spacing of 14 bases between them. Resection was performed on patients in Japan or China between the mid-2010s and the late 2010s. Two lung cancer pathologists independently reviewed H&E slides to confirm the histologic diagnosis of every case. The AllPrep DNA/RNA FFPE Kit was used to isolate DNA from FFPE tissue. Using the immunoSEQ hsTCRbeta Kit, TCR beta CDR3 regions were sequenced from DNA. In the paper's pipeline: The ImmunoSEQ Analyzer was used to analyse the TCR sequencing data. T cell clonality was defined as 1 minus Pielou's evenness, calculated on productive rearrangements. T cell diversity was measured with the inverse Simpson index on productive templates. T cell density was defined as TCR beta template counts normalized to usable DNA, with usable DNA estimated by amplifying and sequencing housekeeping genes. Two-sided Kruskal-Wallis tests were used to compare TCR metrics across histologic stages. What TCRdb holds here is the immuneACCESS table cut down to in-frame rearrangements. Part of the clones is not present; checked against another copy, under half of the missing clones reflect an unresolved V gene, and the others are unexplained. V, J and clone size are taken as reported in that table, and D and trimming were inferred from the DNA itself. For this sample the table gives about 4,900 clones, of which about 81% were detected only once. The ten largest clones represent 8.6% of the sample.

Note on this clone: Its antigen specificity is not known. Base qualities are missing; no much larger clone stands one base away.

Material for sequencing was FFPE normal lung tissue adjacent to the tumor. The chain uses TRBV5-1 and TRBJ1-2; the best D guess is TRBD1, with 5 bases matching. This receptor was taken from a person aged 50-70 years with lung adenocarcinoma. The CDR3 region: CASSLMAQGGYGYTF. In nucleotides, the sequence is TGCGCCAGCAGCTTGATGGCCCAGGGTGGCTATGGCTACACCTTC.